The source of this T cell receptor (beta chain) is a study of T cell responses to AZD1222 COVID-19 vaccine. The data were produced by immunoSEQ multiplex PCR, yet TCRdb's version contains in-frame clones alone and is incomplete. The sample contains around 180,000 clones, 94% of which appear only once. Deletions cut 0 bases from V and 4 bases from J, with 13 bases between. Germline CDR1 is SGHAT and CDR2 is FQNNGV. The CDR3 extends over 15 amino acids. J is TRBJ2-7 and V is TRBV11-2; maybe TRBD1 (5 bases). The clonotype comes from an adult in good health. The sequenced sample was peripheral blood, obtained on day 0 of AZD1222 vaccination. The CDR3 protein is CASSLDSKSGYEQYF. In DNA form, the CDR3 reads TGTGCCAGCAGCTTAGATTCTAAGTCAGGGTACGAGCAGTACTTC.